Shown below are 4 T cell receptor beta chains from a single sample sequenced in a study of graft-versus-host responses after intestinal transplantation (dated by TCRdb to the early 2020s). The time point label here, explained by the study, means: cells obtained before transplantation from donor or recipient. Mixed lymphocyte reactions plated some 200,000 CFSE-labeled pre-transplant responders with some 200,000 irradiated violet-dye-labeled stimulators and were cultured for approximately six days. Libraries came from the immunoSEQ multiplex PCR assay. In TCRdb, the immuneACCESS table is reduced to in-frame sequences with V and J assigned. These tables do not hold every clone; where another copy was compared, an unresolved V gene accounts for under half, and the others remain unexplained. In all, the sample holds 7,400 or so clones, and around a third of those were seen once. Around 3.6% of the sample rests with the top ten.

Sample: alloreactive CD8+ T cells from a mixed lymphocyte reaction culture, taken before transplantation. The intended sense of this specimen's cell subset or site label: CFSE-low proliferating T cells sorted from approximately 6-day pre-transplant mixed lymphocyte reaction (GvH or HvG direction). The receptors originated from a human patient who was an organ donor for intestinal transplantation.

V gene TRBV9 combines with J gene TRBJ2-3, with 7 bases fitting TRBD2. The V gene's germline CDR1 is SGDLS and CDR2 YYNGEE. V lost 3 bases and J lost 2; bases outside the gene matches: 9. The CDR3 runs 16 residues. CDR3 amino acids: CASSALGGGDTDTQYF. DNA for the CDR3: TGTGCCAGCAGCGCTTTAGGTGGGGGGGACACAGATACGCAGTATTTT.

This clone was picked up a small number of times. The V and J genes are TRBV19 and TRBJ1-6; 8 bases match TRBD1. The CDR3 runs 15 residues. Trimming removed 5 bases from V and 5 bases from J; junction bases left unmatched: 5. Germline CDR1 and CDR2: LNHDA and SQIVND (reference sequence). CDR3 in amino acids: CASSPLDRDNSPLHF. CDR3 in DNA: TGTGCCAGTAGTCCACTGGACAGGGATAATTCACCCCTCCACTTT.

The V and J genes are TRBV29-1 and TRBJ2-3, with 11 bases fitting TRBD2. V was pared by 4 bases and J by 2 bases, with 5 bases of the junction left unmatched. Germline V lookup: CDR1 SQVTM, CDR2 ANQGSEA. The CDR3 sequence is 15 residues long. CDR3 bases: TGCAGCGTTGTACTAGCGGGGGATTTCACAGATACGCAGTATTTT. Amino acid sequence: CSVVLAGDFTDTQYF.

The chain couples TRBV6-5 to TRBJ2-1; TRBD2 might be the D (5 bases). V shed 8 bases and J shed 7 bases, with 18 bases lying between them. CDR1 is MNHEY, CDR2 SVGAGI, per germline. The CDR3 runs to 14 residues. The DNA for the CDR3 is TGTGCCAGCGGGAGAAGTGGCGCGATTAATGAGCAGTTCTTC. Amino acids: CASGRSGAINEQFF.